This TCR beta chain was retrieved from a study of blood T cell repertoires in COVID-19. The repertoire was sequenced with immunoSEQ multiplex PCR; TCRdb's copy has only in-frame clones and lacks some. The table lists fewer than 100,000 clones, 75% to 95% of them singletons, with 0.65% to 0.95% in the top ten. The CDR3 length is 16 residues. Between the trimmed V and J ends, which lost 0 bases and 2 bases, there was a span of 10 bases. Germline V gene data show CDR1 as LGHNA and CDR2 as YNFKEQ. The sequenced sample consisted of peripheral blood. The gene calls are TRBV4-2 and TRBJ2-2, with TRBD2 as a possible D gene (6 bases). This receptor was identified in a woman older than 75 with acute or convalescent COVID-19. In nucleotides, the CDR3 is TGTGCCAGCAGCCAAGATCGGCGGGGTAACACCGGGGAGCTGTTTTTT. This sequence encodes CASSQDRRGNTGELFF.